The TCR beta chain under discussion was sequenced for a study of blood T cell repertoires in COVID-19. The method was immunoSEQ multiplex PCR; TCRdb's version includes in-frame clones alone and lacks a portion of them. Of 200,000 to 300,000 clones listed, around 88% were seen once; the top ten hold around 1.2%. The sequencing input was PBMCs or T cells enriched from blood (not recorded which). The source of this sequence is a woman aged 35 to 49 with acute COVID-19.

The CDR3 region is CASSFSSLAKNIQYF. The CDR3 bases are TGTGCCAGCAGTTTTTCCTCCCTAGCCAAAAACATTCAGTACTTC. V and J are TRBV7-9 and TRBJ2-4; no reliable D call. From germline, CDR1 is SEHNR and CDR2 FQNEAQ (reference sequence). CDR3 size: 15 residues. V was trimmed by 6 bases and J by 0 bases, leaving 12 bases between them. Full variable domain (rest looked up from reference TRBV7-9 and TRBJ2-4): DTGVSQNPRHKITKRGQNVTFRCDPISEHNRLYWYRQTLGQGPEFLTYFQNEAQLEKSRLLSDRFSAERPKGSFSTLEIQRTEQGDSAMYLCASSFSSLAKNIQYFGAGTRLSVL.